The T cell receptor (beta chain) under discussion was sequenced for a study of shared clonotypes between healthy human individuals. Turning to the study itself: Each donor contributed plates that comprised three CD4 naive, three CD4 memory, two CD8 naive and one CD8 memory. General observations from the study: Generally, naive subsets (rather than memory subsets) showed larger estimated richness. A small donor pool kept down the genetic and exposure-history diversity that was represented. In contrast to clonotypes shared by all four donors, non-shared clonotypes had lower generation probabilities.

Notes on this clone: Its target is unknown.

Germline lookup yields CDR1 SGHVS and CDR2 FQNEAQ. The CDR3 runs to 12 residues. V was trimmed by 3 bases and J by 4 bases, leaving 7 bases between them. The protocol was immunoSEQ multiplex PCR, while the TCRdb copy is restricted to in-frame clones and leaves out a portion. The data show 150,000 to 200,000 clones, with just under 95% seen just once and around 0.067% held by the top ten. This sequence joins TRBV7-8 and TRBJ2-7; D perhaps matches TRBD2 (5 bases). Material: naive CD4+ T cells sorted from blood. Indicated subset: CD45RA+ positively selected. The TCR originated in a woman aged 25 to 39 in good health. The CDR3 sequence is CASSFRGYEQYF. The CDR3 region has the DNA TGTGCCAGCAGCTTCCGAGGGTACGAGCAGTACTTC.